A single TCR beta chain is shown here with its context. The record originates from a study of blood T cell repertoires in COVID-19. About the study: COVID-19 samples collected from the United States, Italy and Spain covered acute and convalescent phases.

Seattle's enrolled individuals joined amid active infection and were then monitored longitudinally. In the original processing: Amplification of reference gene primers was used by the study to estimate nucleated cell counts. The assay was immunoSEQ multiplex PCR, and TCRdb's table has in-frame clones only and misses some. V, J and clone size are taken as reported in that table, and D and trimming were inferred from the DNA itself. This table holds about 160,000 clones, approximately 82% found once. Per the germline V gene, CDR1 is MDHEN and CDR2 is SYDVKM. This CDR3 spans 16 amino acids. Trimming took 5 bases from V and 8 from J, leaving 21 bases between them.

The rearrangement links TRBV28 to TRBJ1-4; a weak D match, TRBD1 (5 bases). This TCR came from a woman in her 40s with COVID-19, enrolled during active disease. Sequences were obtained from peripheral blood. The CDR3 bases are TGTGCCAGCAGTCCCGGTGAGATCCTTTCAGGGGAAAAACTGTTTTTT. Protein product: CASSPGEILSGEKLFF.